Sequencing of this T cell receptor (beta chain) was carried out in a study of T cells after yellow fever vaccination. Whole-study findings and limits: A weaker secondary response peaked on day 5, the primary on day 15.

This clonotype has at least ten counts. Antigen specificity is unknown. TCR cDNA was made by 5'RACE template switching, adding a universal primer site and UMIs. TCRdb reanalysed the 5' RACE reads using MiXCR and keeps one entry per CDR3 protein. This sample carries around 100,000 distinct CDR3 sequences, around 8% of them seen once, and the ten largest clones take about 25%. Trimming left V 5 bases short and J 3 bases short, with 7 bases between. CDR1 MNHNY and CDR2 SVGAGI come from the germline V gene (reference sequence). The CDR3 length is 12 residues. The sequence was collected from a man aged 25-40 years who received the YFV17D yellow fever vaccine. The specimen was CD8+ T cells sorted from PBMCs, collected 45 days after the yellow fever booster vaccination. The chain joins TRBV6-6 to TRBJ2-5; D gene uncertain. CDR3 coding DNA: TGTGCCAGCAGTGACTGGGAAGAGACCCAGTACTTC. As protein: CASSDWEETQYF.